What follows are 28 T cell receptor beta chains derived from one specimen sequenced in a study of T cell repertoires in cytomegalovirus infection. MiXCR, applied by TCRdb to the reads, yields one record per CDR3 protein. Of a few hundred thousand distinct CDR3 sequences in the sample, 15% to 20% were seen once. Specimen: PBMCs. The receptors derive from a human donor in good health (CMV status not recorded). Some clones in this sample may be carry-over from other donors' samples.

V usage is TRBV4-2 and J usage is TRBJ1-3; possibly TRBD1 for D (5 bases). From germline, CDR1 is LGHNA and CDR2 YNFKEQ. V lost 3 bases, J lost 0 bases, and 12 bases lay in between. CDR3 length: 16 amino acids. The CDR3 DNA is TGTGCCAGCAGCCAGGGGGAGGGTATCTCTGGAAACACCATATATTTT. It specifies CASSQGEGISGNTIYF.

V usage is TRBV4-3 and J usage is TRBJ1-1; 7 nucleotides match TRBD1. The V segment lost 5 bases and the J segment 7 bases; nucleotides outside the gene matches: 7. The CDR3 sequence is 13 residues long. Germline loops: CDR1 LGHNA, CDR2 YSLEER. The CDR3 DNA sequence: TGCGCCAGCAGCTCTGTAGGGGACAGTGAAGCTTTCTTT. Translated: CASSSVGDSEAFF.

This clonotype was recorded many times. The chain employs TRBV28 and TRBJ1-1; D perhaps matches TRBD1 (6 bases). Germline V gene sequence: CDR1 MDHEN, CDR2 SYDVKM. The CDR3 contains 17 residues. Trimming shortened V by 4 bases and J by 5 bases, and 23 bases separated the two germline ends. The CDR3 DNA sequence: TGTGCCAGCAGTTACACGTTAAAGGGGGACCGGAGGACTGAAGCTTTCTTT. This translates into CASSYTLKGDRRTEAFF. The whole variable domain, filled in from reference TRBV28 and TRBJ1-1, reads DVKVTQSSRYLVKRTGEKVFLECVQDMDHENMFWYRQDPGLGLRLIYFSYDVKMKEKGDIPEGYSVSREKKERFSLILESASTNQTSMYLCASSYTLKGDRRTEAFFGQGTRLTVV.

This clonotype was seen a few times. The chain couples TRBV27 to TRBJ2-7; TRBD1 might be the D (6 bases). In germline, CDR1 is MNHEY, CDR2 SMNVEV (reference sequence). Between the trimmed V and J ends, which lost 3 bases and 3 bases, there was a span of 12 bases. CDR3 length: 14 residues. This CDR3 reads CASSLTGGYYEQYF. The CDR3 DNA follows: TGTGCCAGCAGTTTGACAGGAGGTTACTACGAGCAGTACTTC.

The chain is built from TRBV19 and TRBJ2-4; possible D gene TRBD1, 6 bases. Germline V gene data show CDR1 as LNHDA and CDR2 as SQIVND (reference sequence). The CDR3 is made up of 13 amino acids. V was pared by 5 bases and J by 5 bases, with 10 bases between. The CDR3 protein is CASSPRTENIQYF. The CDR3 nucleotides are TGTGCCAGTAGTCCAAGGACAGAAAACATTCAGTACTTC. Complete variable domain (other parts from reference TRBV19 and TRBJ2-4): DGGITQSPKYLFRKEGQNVTLSCEQNLNHDAMYWYRQDPGQGLRLIYYSQIVNDFQKGDIAEGYSVSREKKESFPLTVTSAQKNPTAFYLCASSPRTENIQYFGAGTRLSVL.

The gene calls are TRBV18 and TRBJ1-2, with TRBD1 identical over 8 bases. The CDR3 covers 15 residues. Germline CDR1 reads KGHSH; CDR2 reads LQKENI. With V trimmed by 3 bases and J by 3 bases, 6 bases remained unmatched. The CDR3 coding sequence is TGTGCCAGCTCACCGGATTCAGGGGGCGACTATGGCTACACCTTC. Its translation is CASSPDSGGDYGYTF. The whole variable domain, remainder taken from reference TRBV18 and TRBJ1-2, is NAGVMQNPRHLVRRRGQEARLRCSPMKGHSHVYWYRQLPEEGLKFMVYLQKENIIDESGMPKERFSAEFPKEGPSILRIQQVVRGDSAAYFCASSPDSGGDYGYTFGSGTRLTVV.

In this sample, this clonotype turned up many times. The chain employs TRBV28 and TRBJ2-3; D call uncertain. The germline V and J ends were trimmed by 5 bases and 6 bases, with 9 bases remaining between them. CDR1 and CDR2 from the germline V gene are MDHEN and SYDVKM. The CDR3 sequence is 12 residues long. CDR3 nucleotide sequence: TGTGCCAGCAGTCCTCTTGGTGATACGCAGTATTTT. Protein sequence: CASSPLGDTQYF. The full variable domain, with the rest looked up from reference TRBV28 and TRBJ2-3, is DVKVTQSSRYLVKRTGEKVFLECVQDMDHENMFWYRQDPGLGLRLIYFSYDVKMKEKGDIPEGYSVSREKKERFSLILESASTNQTSMYLCASSPLGDTQYFGPGTRLTVL.

This clonotype appeared a few times. The chain combines TRBV19 with TRBJ1-5, with 9 bases lining up with TRBD1. The germline V gene encodes CDR1 LNHDA and CDR2 SQIVND (reference sequence). The CDR3 runs to 16 residues. V lost 8 bases and J lost 0; bases outside the gene matches: 8. The CDR3 loop is CASGDRDSSSNQPQHF. In DNA, the CDR3 is TGTGCCAGTGGGGACAGGGACTCGTCTAGCAATCAGCCCCAGCATTTT. Supplemented by reference TRBV19 and TRBJ1-5, the full variable domain reads DGGITQSPKYLFRKEGQNVTLSCEQNLNHDAMYWYRQDPGQGLRLIYYSQIVNDFQKGDIAEGYSVSREKKESFPLTVTSAQKNPTAFYLCASGDRDSSSNQPQHFGDGTRLSIL.

This clonotype was recorded at least ten times. The chain carries TRBV7-9 and TRBJ1-6; no reliable D call. Trimming removed 1 base from V and 9 bases from J, with 13 bases in between. The CDR3 has 15 amino acids. Germline values: CDR1 SEHNR, CDR2 FQNEAQ (reference sequence). CDR3 protein: CASSLDNGVASPLHF. CDR3 sequence (DNA): TGTGCCAGCAGCTTAGATAATGGGGTTGCTTCACCCCTCCACTTT.

This sequence joins TRBV28 and TRBJ2-7; D not certain. The CDR3 is made up of 12 amino acids. Germline CDR1 and CDR2: MDHEN and SYDVKM. V lost 5 bases to trimming and J lost 6 bases, with 11 bases between them. The CDR3 loop reads CASSPPAREQYF. In DNA form, the CDR3 reads TGTGCCAGCAGTCCCCCAGCCCGCGAGCAGTACTTC.

The V and J genes are TRBV7-9 and TRBJ1-2; no firm D call. V was trimmed by 5 bases and J by 6 bases, leaving 10 bases between them. There are 12 residues in the CDR3. Germline V lookup: CDR1 SEHNR, CDR2 FQNEAQ (reference sequence). CDR3 protein: CASSPRENGYTF. The CDR3 DNA is TGTGCCAGCAGCCCGCGCGAGAATGGCTACACCTTC. The entire variable domain, with the rest obtained from reference TRBV7-9 and TRBJ1-2, is as follows: DTGVSQNPRHKITKRGQNVTFRCDPISEHNRLYWYRQTLGQGPEFLTYFQNEAQLEKSRLLSDRFSAERPKGSFSTLEIQRTEQGDSAMYLCASSPRENGYTFGSGTRLTVV.

The chain employs TRBV29-1 and TRBJ1-2; D is undetermined. Germline CDR1 is SQVTM and CDR2 is ANQGSEA. The CDR3 extends over 13 amino acids. The V end lost 4 bases, the J end lost 8 bases, and 17 bases lay between the germline ends. CDR3: CSVGPGGVWGYTF. CDR3 nucleotide sequence: TGCAGCGTTGGACCCGGCGGCGTATGGGGCTACACCTTC.

This sequence joins TRBV3-1 and TRBJ1-1; D call uncertain. V lost 2 bases, J lost 0 bases, and 10 bases lay in between. The CDR3 runs 15 residues. Looked up from germline, CDR1 is LGHDT and CDR2 is YNNKEL (reference sequence). Written as DNA, the CDR3 is TGTGCCAGCAGCCAAAGAGGGAGCATGAACACTGAAGCTTTCTTT. It yields the protein CASSQRGSMNTEAFF.

V usage is TRBV2 and J usage is TRBJ2-3; D gene uncertain. The length of the CDR3 is 12 residues. Deletions cut 2 bases from V and 5 bases from J, with 5 bases between. In germline, CDR1 is SNHLY, CDR2 FYNNEI. The CDR3 is CASSEQEDTQYF. The CDR3 DNA is TGTGCCAGCAGTGAACAGGAAGATACGCAGTATTTT.

J is TRBJ2-7 and V is TRBV5-1; 7 positions match TRBD1. Germline CDR1 is SGHRS and CDR2 is YFSETQ. V shed 3 bases, J shed 3 bases, and the junction held 6 bases outside the gene matches. The CDR3 has 14 residues. CDR3 sequence: CASSYGTEIYEQYF. The CDR3 coding sequence is TGCGCCAGCAGCTACGGGACAGAGATCTACGAGCAGTACTTC. The full variable domain, with the rest looked up from reference TRBV5-1 and TRBJ2-7, is KAGVTQTPRYLIKTRGQQVTLSCSPISGHRSVSWYQQTPGQGLQFLFEYFSETQRNKGNFPGRFSGRQFSNSRSEMNVSTLELGDSALYLCASSYGTEIYEQYFGPGTRLTVT.

This clonotype was seen a few times. This chain connects TRBV7-9 to TRBJ2-7, with 10 positions matching TRBD1. The CDR3 sequence is 13 residues long. V lost 5 bases to trimming and J lost 7 bases; unmatched junction nucleotides: 5. CDR1 is SEHNR and CDR2 is FQNEAQ in the germline V gene (reference sequence). This chain's CDR3 is CASSRGQGREQYF. The CDR3 region has the DNA TGTGCCAGCAGCCGGGGACAGGGGCGTGAGCAGTACTTC.

The chain carries TRBV12-3 or TRBV12-4 and TRBJ2-1, with TRBD1 identical over 9 bases. Trimming took 3 bases from V and 1 from J; bases not matched to a gene: 7. The CDR3 has 17 residues. CDR3: CASSFNRGQVSYNEQFF. CDR3 sequence (DNA): TGTGCCAGCAGTTTTAACAGGGGGCAAGTATCCTACAATGAGCAGTTCTTC.

This clonotype was picked up a small number of times. V is TRBV6-5 and J is TRBJ1-6, with TRBD1 matching 7 bases. Germline lookup yields CDR1 MNHEY and CDR2 SVGAGI. V trimming: 0 bases; J trimming: 10 bases; junction bases outside the gene matches: 6. The length of the CDR3 is 15 residues. For the CDR3, the DNA is TGTGCCAGCAGTTACTCGACAGGGCCGCGATCACCCCTCCACTTT. This gives the protein CASSYSTGPRSPLHF.

The chain combines TRBV6-5 with TRBJ1-2; D might be TRBD1 (5 bases). The CDR3 loop spans 15 amino acids. CDR1 MNHEY and CDR2 SVGAGI come from the germline V gene. Trimming stripped 2 bases from V and 0 bases from J, with 10 bases between. Here the CDR3 reads CASSYGGASNYGYTF. CDR3 nucleotide sequence: TGTGCCAGCAGTTACGGCGGGGCTTCTAACTATGGCTACACCTTC.

This clonotype was counted at least ten times. The chain recombines TRBV4-2 with TRBJ2-3; TRBD2 agrees at 8 bases. Trimming cost V 4 bases and J 1 base; bases outside gene matches: 13. The CDR3 runs 18 residues. Germline CDR1 reads LGHNA; CDR2 reads YNFKEQ. CDR3 amino acids: CASSPNRGASGRTDTQYF. The CDR3 DNA sequence: TGTGCCAGCAGCCCGAATCGGGGAGCTAGCGGGCGCACAGATACGCAGTATTTT.

This clonotype was seen ten or more times. The CDR3 sequence is CASTKVGNEAFF. The CDR3 DNA reads as TGTGCCAGCACCAAAGTCGGTAATGAAGCTTTCTTT. The rearrangement joins TRBV7-9 to TRBJ1-1; no firm D call. CDR1 and CDR2 (germline): SEHNR, FQNEAQ (reference sequence). The CDR3 sequence is 12 residues long. The V and J ends lost 7 bases and 7 bases respectively, with 13 bases between them.

The rearrangement uses TRBV12-3 or TRBV12-4 and TRBJ2-2; D gene uncertain. The V end lost 6 bases, the J end lost 2 bases, and 4 bases lay between the germline ends. The CDR3 contains 12 residues. The CDR3 here is CASRSNTGELFF. DNA for the CDR3: TGTGCCAGCAGGTCTAACACCGGGGAGCTGTTTTTT.

This chain joins TRBV24-1 and TRBJ2-7; D is uncertain. Per the germline V gene, CDR1 is KGHDR and CDR2 is SFDVKD. The V and J ends lost 9 bases and 7 bases respectively, with 18 bases between them. The CDR3 is 13 amino acids. The DNA for the CDR3 is TGTGCCACCTCGGACCGGCAAACGAGGGAGCAGTACTTC. It codes for CATSDRQTREQYF.

This clonotype was seen more than once but under ten times. The chain carries TRBV4-1 and TRBJ1-4; D gene unclear. The length of the CDR3 is 15 residues. Germline lookup yields CDR1 MGHRA and CDR2 YSYEKL. The V gene lost 1 base and the J gene lost 4 bases, with 10 bases spanning the gap. The CDR3 spells CASSQGEGNNEKLFF. CDR3 coding DNA: TGCGCCAGCAGCCAAGGTGAAGGGAATAATGAAAAACTGTTTTTT.

This clonotype occurred a few times. This chain connects TRBV9 to TRBJ1-2; TRBD1 might be the D (6 bases). The CDR3 is made up of 16 amino acids. The V gene's germline CDR1 is SGDLS and CDR2 YYNGEE. V was shortened by 0 bases and J by 6 bases, with 18 bases between the two germline ends. The CDR3 loop reads CASSVGPSQGLHGYTF. CDR3 DNA sequence: TGTGCCAGCAGCGTAGGCCCCTCACAGGGTCTCCATGGCTACACCTTC. Based on the CDR3 plus reference TRBV9 and TRBJ1-2, the full variable domain is DSGVTQTPKHLITATGQRVTLRCSPRSGDLSVYWYQQSLDQGLQFLIQYYNGEERAKGNILERFSAQQFPDLHSELNLSSLELGDSALYFCASSVGPSQGLHGYTFGSGTRLTVV.

This clonotype showed up many times. This chain uses TRBV7-9 with TRBJ2-2, with D possibly being TRBD1 or TRBD2 (6 bases each). CDR3 size: 15 residues. V shed 7 bases and J shed 6 bases, with 18 bases lying between them. From germline, CDR1 is SEHNR and CDR2 FQNEAQ (reference sequence). The DNA of the CDR3 is TGTGCCAGCAAGGGGGGCAGGCGACTCCCCGGGGAGCTGTTTTTT. Its translation is CASKGGRRLPGELFF.

This clonotype has ten or more counts. The chain recombines TRBV12-3 or TRBV12-4 with TRBJ2-5, with 13 positions matching TRBD2. The length of the CDR3 is 15 residues. J gave up 5 bases and V 4 bases, and 4 bases lay outside the gene matches. The CDR3 protein is CASSWGLAGLETQYF. Written as DNA, the CDR3 is TGTGCCAGCAGTTGGGGACTAGCGGGGTTGGAGACCCAGTACTTC.

This clonotype was seen many times. The V gene is TRBV6-1, the J gene TRBJ1-5, with 9 nucleotides matching TRBD1. With V trimmed by 6 bases and J by 2 bases, 2 bases remained unmatched. The CDR3 runs 14 residues. Germline CDR1 is MNHNS and CDR2 is SASEGT. The CDR3 spells CASRRQGGNQPQHF. The CDR3 coding sequence is TGTGCCAGCAGAAGACAGGGGGGCAATCAGCCCCAGCATTTT.